This T cell receptor beta chain was identified during a study of cytomegalovirus exposure and HLA in healthy donors. Donors were nominally healthy when sampled, though unrecorded immune exposures were likely. CDR1 and CDR2 (germline): LNHDA, SQIVND (reference sequence). The V end lost 1 base, the J end lost 7 bases, and 10 bases lay between the germline ends. The CDR3 is 13 residues long. Note on this clone: The antigen is unknown.

The study, taken as a whole, reports: There were three CMV-associated chains whose specificity for CMV antigens was confirmed in vitro. An observed cluster of highly shared sequence variants was recorded as a likely sequencing artifact. TCR beta sequences reportedly predicted most subjects' HLA-A and HLA-B alleles accurately.

The PCR made use of 60 Vbeta and 13 Jbeta primers. The repertoire was sequenced with immunoSEQ multiplex PCR; TCRdb's copy has only in-frame clones and lacks some. Seen here are 150,000 to 200,000 clones, approximately 80% observed once, and the top ten hold around 6.7%. J is TRBJ1-2 and V is TRBV19; possibly TRBD1 for D (5 bases). This TCR was sampled from a woman under 40 in good health and CMV-seropositive. Sample: PBMCs. In DNA, the CDR3 is TGTGCCAGTAGTATAGGTCAGGGAGGTGGCTACACCTTC. Translated, it gives CASSIGQGGGYTF.